These 8 T cell receptor beta chains originate from one sample sequenced in a study of blood T cells in healthy people across ages. Primed by a sample-barcoded 5' primer and a J-beta primer mix, a second PCR proceeded for about 7 to 12 cycles. One entry per CDR3 protein results from TCRdb running MiXCR on the 5' RACE reads. The sample contains approximately 850,000 distinct CDR3 sequences, under 45% of which appear only once. Specimen: blood. The receptor source for this set is a man in his sixties in good health.

J is TRBJ2-1 and V is TRBV3-1; tentatively, D is TRBD1 or TRBD2 (6 bases each). The CDR3 loop spans 13 amino acids. The V gene's germline CDR1 is LGHDT and CDR2 YNNKEL (reference sequence). V lost 3 bases and J lost 8, with 11 bases in between. In DNA, the CDR3 is TGTGCCAGCAGCCAGGCAGGGGAGGATGAGCAGTTCTTC. Its translation is CASSQAGEDEQFF.

This clonotype was recorded a few times. The rearrangement joins TRBV5-1 to TRBJ2-5, with no clear D. Per germline, CDR1 SGHRS and CDR2 YFSETQ. The V and J ends lost 7 bases and 2 bases respectively, with 12 bases between them. The CDR3 is made up of 13 amino acids. In nucleotides, the CDR3 is TGCGCCAGCGCCTCGGACCCACAAGAGACCCAGTACTTC. This gives the protein CASASDPQETQYF.

This clonotype was detected once. The junction does not match germline at one end; this may be a read error. V is TRBV7-2 and J is TRBJ2-5; the match to TRBD2 covers 11 bases. This CDR3 spans 16 amino acids. Germline CDR1 reads SGHTA; CDR2 reads FQGNSA. CDR3 region: CASSLDSGGVRNTRYF. The CDR3 DNA reads TGTGCCAGCAGCTTGGATAGCGGGGGGGTTAGGAACACCCGGTACTTC.

The rearrangement uses TRBV5-1 and TRBJ2-5, with D possibly TRBD1 on 7 matching bases. Germline values: CDR1 SGHRS, CDR2 YFSETQ. The CDR3 covers 15 residues. The V gene lost 4 bases and the J gene lost 1 base, with 14 bases spanning the gap. The CDR3 coding sequence is TGCGCCAGCAGCACGGCGGGGACAGCCCAAGAGACCCAGTACTTC. This gives the protein CASSTAGTAQETQYF.

Regarding this clonotype: One end of the junction does not line up with germline, which may come from a read error. The rearrangement joins TRBV6-1 to TRBJ1-6; D is unresolved. Per germline, CDR1 MNHNS and CDR2 SASEGT. The CDR3 runs to 14 residues. For the CDR3, the DNA is TGTGCCAGCAGGGAAGCCCCAATCGGGCGTAGCCTCCACTTT. This translates into CASREAPIGRSLHF.

In this sample, this clonotype turned up a few times. This sequence joins TRBV12-3 or TRBV12-4 and TRBJ2-1; a weak D match, TRBD2 (6 bases). This CDR3 is 17 amino acids long. Trimming removed 4 bases at V and 4 bases at J, with 20 bases between. The CDR3 spells CASSSPQTGDPYNEQFF. CDR3 nucleotide sequence: TGTGCCAGCAGTTCCCCGCAAACGGGGGACCCGTACAATGAGCAGTTCTTC.

Only a few counts were recorded for this clonotype. J is TRBJ2-1 and V is TRBV28; a weak D match, TRBD2 (5 bases). CDR1 and CDR2 (germline): MDHEN, SYDVKM. Trimming left V 2 bases short and J 9 bases short, with 14 bases between. The CDR3 is made up of 14 amino acids. DNA of the CDR3: TGTGCCAGCAGTTTAACATTTTTCAGCGGTGAGCAGTTCTTC. It yields the protein CASSLTFFSGEQFF.

The V gene is TRBV7-2, the J gene TRBJ2-2, with no clear D. The CDR3 sequence is 12 residues long. Germline V gene lookup returns CDR1 SGHTA and CDR2 FQGNSA. Trimming took 1 base from V and 7 from J, leaving 4 bases between them. The CDR3 region is CASSLEVGELFF. CDR3 DNA sequence: TGTGCCAGCAGCTTAGAGGTCGGGGAGCTGTTTTTT.